The next 9 T cell receptor beta chains were all read from a single sample in a study of CD8+ T cells in alopecia areata. Once RNA had been extracted, it was reverse transcribed into cDNA to act as the sequencing template. The table came from immunoSEQ multiplex PCR; TCRdb's copy has only in-frame clones and leaves some out. This table holds about 180,000 clones, roughly 59% found once. The sample in question was CD4+ T cells sorted from blood, obtained at week 0. The source of these receptors is a human donor with alopecia areata.

The chain employs TRBV30 and TRBJ1-2; 8 positions agree with TRBD1. Trimming cost V 6 bases and J 4 bases; bases outside gene matches: 1. Germline lookup yields CDR1 GTSNPN and CDR2 SVGIG (reference sequence). The CDR3 runs to 11 residues. CDR3 region: CACDRGYGYTF. The CDR3 bases are TGTGCCTGTGACAGGGGCTATGGCTACACCTTC.

This sequence joins TRBV15 and TRBJ1-2; 9 bases fit TRBD1. V shed 5 bases and J 2 bases; nucleotides not matched to a gene: 3. The germline gives CDR1 LNHNV, CDR2 YYDKDF (reference sequence). The CDR3 sequence is 14 residues long. CDR3 coding DNA: TGTGCCACCAGCGCCGGGACAGGGAACTATGGCTACACCTTC. Its protein is CATSAGTGNYGYTF.

V is TRBV30 and J is TRBJ1-6; a possible D gene is TRBD1 (5 bases). Looked up from germline, CDR1 is GTSNPN and CDR2 is SVGIG (reference sequence). Deletions cut 1 base from V and 8 bases from J, with 9 bases between. The CDR3 runs to 13 residues. The CDR3 nucleotides read TGTGCCTGGAGTGGTCGCAGGGATTCACCCCTCCACTTT. Translated, it gives CAWSGRRDSPLHF.

The rearrangement links TRBV29-1 to TRBJ1-1; D gene ambiguous. This CDR3 region has 13 residues. In germline, CDR1 is SQVTM, CDR2 ANQGSEA. The V and J ends lost 4 bases and 0 bases respectively, with 9 bases between them. The CDR3: CSVVAVLNTEAFF. CDR3 nucleotide sequence: TGCAGCGTTGTCGCGGTTTTGAACACTGAAGCTTTCTTT.

The chain couples TRBV30 to TRBJ1-5, with a weak D call TRBD1 (6 bases). Deletions cut 2 bases from V and 6 bases from J, with 11 bases between. The germline gives CDR1 GTSNPN, CDR2 SVGIG (reference sequence). This CDR3 contains 13 residues. CDR3 in DNA: TGTGCCTGGAGTAAAGGGGGGAGTCAGCCCCAGCATTTT. It yields the protein CAWSKGGSQPQHF.

This chain uses TRBV6-5 with TRBJ2-7, with D possibly TRBD2 on 5 matching bases. V gave up 2 bases and J gave up 4 bases, with 12 bases separating them. The CDR3 sequence is 14 residues long. Germline V CDR1 and CDR2: MNHEY, SVGAGI. The CDR3 DNA reads as TGTGCCAGCAGTTACCGCGCCGGAGGATACGAGCAGTACTTC. This encodes CASSYRAGGYEQYF.

The CDR3 DNA reads TGTGCCAGCAGCGGAAGGGGGTCCTACGAGCAGTACTTC. It translates to CASSGRGSYEQYF. The rearrangement uses TRBV11-3 and TRBJ2-7; a weak D match, TRBD1 (6 bases). Between the trimmed V and J ends, which lost 5 bases and 1 base, there was a span of 9 bases. This CDR3 comprises 13 residues. Germline V gene data show CDR1 as SGHNT and CDR2 as YENEEA.

The chain couples TRBV5-1 to TRBJ2-3, with 8 bases matching TRBD1. The CDR3 consists of 16 residues. With 4 bases clipped from V and 4 bases from J, the junction kept 11 bases outside the gene matches. Germline V gene data show CDR1 as SGHRS and CDR2 as YFSETQ. CDR3 bases: TGCGCCAGCAGCCGTGGACAGGGCCTTCCCGCAGATACGCAGTATTTT. Amino acid sequence: CASSRGQGLPADTQYF.

The chain recombines TRBV4-3 with TRBJ2-3; D is unclear. V was trimmed by 4 bases and J by 4 bases, leaving 6 bases between them. Looked up from germline, CDR1 is LGHNA and CDR2 is YSLEER. This CDR3 has 12 residues. The CDR3 spells CASSRVPDTQYF. CDR3 sequence (DNA): TGCGCCAGCAGCCGTGTTCCAGATACGCAGTATTTT.